What follows describes a single TCR beta chain. No antigen is known for it. The time point is: cycle 4 day 1 (C4D1), after 5 to 7 weeks of nivolumab. There was relapse after autologous stem cell transplantation in every patient, and there was variation in brentuximab vedotin exposure. The data are from a study of PD-1 blockade in classical Hodgkin lymphoma. Study conclusions and caveats: It was CD4+ TCR diversity, not CD8+, that rose significantly by C4D1.

Using immunoSEQ multiplex PCR, the repertoire was profiled, and TCRdb retains in-frame clones only, with some absent. The data contain 90,000 to 110,000 clones, over 85% of them singletons. The CDR3 has 14 amino acids. J lost 6 bases, V lost 7 bases, and 10 bases had no gene match. Germline loops: CDR1 SNHLY, CDR2 FYNNEI. Sequences were derived from peripheral blood mononuclear cells (PBMCs), sampled before the fourth cycle of nivolumab. This TCR was recovered from a human donor with classical Hodgkin lymphoma. V gene TRBV2 combines with J gene TRBJ1-2; 8 positions match TRBD1. The CDR3 loop reads CASTLRTGWDGYTF. In DNA form, the CDR3 reads TGTGCCAGCACTCTCCGGACAGGGTGGGATGGCTACACCTTC.